What follows is one T cell receptor beta chain and its context. V was trimmed by 5 bases and J by 3 bases, leaving 18 bases between them. The CDR3 runs to 15 residues. The germline V gene encodes CDR1 SGHRS and CDR2 YFSETQ. As originally analysed: Estimation of nucleated cell counts relied on the amplification of reference gene primers. Produced via immunoSEQ multiplex PCR; TCRdb's table is partial and in-frame only. V, J and clone size are those of that table, while D and trimming were read from the DNA. The table lists 110,000 to 150,000 clones, 76% of them singletons. This record comes from a study of blood T cell repertoires in COVID-19. Study-level background: COVID-19 samples collected from the United States, Italy and Spain covered acute and convalescent phases. T cells, B-cell-depleted T cells, or PBMCs supplied cDNA or gDNA.

The sequencing input was peripheral blood. The receptor was isolated from a man in his 60s with acute or convalescent COVID-19. The chain recombines TRBV5-1 with TRBJ2-7; the D gene is possibly TRBD1 (5 bases). In DNA form, the CDR3 reads TGCGCCAGCAGTGGGGCCCCGGACGGCCTCTACGAGCAGTACTTC. It codes for CASSGAPDGLYEQYF.